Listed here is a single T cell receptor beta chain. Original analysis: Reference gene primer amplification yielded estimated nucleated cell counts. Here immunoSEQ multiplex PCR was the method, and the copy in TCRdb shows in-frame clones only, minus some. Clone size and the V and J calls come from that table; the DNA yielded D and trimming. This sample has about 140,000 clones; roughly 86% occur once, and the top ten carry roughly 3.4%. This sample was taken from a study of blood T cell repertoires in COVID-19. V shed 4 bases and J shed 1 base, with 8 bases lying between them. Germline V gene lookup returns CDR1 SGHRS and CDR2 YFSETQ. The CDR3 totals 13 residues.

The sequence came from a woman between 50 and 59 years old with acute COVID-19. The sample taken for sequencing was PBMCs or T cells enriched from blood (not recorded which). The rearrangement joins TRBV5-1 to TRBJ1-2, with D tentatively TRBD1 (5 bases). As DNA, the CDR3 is TGCGCCAGCAGCCCGACAGATAACTATGGCTACACCTTC. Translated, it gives CASSPTDNYGYTF.